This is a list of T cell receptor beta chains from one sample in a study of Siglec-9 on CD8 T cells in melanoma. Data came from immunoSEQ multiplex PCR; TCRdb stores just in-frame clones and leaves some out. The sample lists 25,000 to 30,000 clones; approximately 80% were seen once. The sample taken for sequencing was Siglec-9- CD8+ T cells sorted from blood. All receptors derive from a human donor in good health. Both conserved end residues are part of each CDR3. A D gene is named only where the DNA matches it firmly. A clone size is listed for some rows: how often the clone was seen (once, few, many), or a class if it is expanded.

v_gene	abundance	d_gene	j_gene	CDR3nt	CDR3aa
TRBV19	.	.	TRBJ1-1	TGTGCCAGTAGTATCGGGCAGAACACTGAAGCTTTCTTT	CASSIGQNTEAFF
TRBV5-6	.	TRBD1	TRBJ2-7	TGTGCCAGCAGCTTGATCGTCGTCCGGGACAGGGGCCACGAGCAGTACTTC	CASSLIVVRDRGHEQYF
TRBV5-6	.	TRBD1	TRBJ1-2	TGTGCCAGCAGCTTGGGGACAGGGGGCCTTGGCTACACCTTC	CASSLGTGGLGYTF
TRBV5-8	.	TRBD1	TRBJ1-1	TGTGCCAGCAGCTTGGCCCGGACAGGATATCATGAAGCTTTCTTT	CASSLARTGYHEAFF
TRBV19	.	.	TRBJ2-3	TGTGCCAGTAGTATCGTCCCGGGACTGAGCACAGATACGCAGTATTTT	CASSIVPGLSTDTQYF
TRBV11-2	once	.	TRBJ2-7	TGTGCCAGCAGCTTTGAGGAAACCTACGAGCAGTACTTC	CASSFEETYEQYF
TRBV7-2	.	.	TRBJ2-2	TGTGCCAGCAGCTCGCCCCGGACAACCACCGGGGAGCTGTTTTTT	CASSSPRTTTGELFF
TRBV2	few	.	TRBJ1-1	TGTGCCAGCAGTGAGAGAACTGAAGCTTTCTTT	CASSERTEAFF
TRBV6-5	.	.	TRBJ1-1	TGTGCCAGCAGCCGGGACGTCCCGAACACTGAAGCTTTCTTT	CASSRDVPNTEAFF
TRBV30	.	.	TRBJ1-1	TGTGCCTGGAGTGTCCGGGGGGGCACTGAAGCTTTCTTT	CAWSVRGGTEAFF
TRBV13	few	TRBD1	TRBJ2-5	TGTGCCAGCAGCTTAGGAGGGGCGGGACAGGGGGAGATGTCGGAGACCCAGTACTTC	CASSLGGAGQGEMSETQYF
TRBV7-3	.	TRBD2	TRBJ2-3	TGTGCCAGCAGCCGTGGGGGGGCAGATACGCAGTATTTT	CASSRGGADTQYF
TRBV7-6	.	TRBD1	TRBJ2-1	TGTGCCAGCAGCTTCCGGGGACAGGACAACAATGAGCAGTTCTTC	CASSFRGQDNNEQFF
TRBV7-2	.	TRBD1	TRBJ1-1	TGTGCCAGCAGCTTGTCTTCAGGGGGCACTGAAGCTTTCTTT	CASSLSSGGTEAFF
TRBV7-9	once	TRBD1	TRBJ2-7	TGTGCCAGCAGCCACCGACAGGGGGAAAGCTCCTACGAGCAGTACTTC	CASSHRQGESSYEQYF
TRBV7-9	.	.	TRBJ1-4	TGTGCCAGCAGCTCAAGGGAACTGGTATATGAAAAACTGTTTTTT	CASSSRELVYEKLFF
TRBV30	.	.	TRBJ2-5	TGTGCCTGGAGTTTCGCCGTATGGGAGACCCAGTACTTC	CAWSFAVWETQYF
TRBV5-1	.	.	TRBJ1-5	TGCGCCAGCAGCTTGGGGGGCTTCAGCAATCAGCCCCAGCATTTT	CASSLGGFSNQPQHF
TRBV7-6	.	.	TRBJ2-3	TGTGCCAGCAGCTGGACAGTAACAGATACGCAGTATTTT	CASSWTVTDTQYF
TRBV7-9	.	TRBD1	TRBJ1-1	TGTGCCAGCAGCAGCGACAGGGGGCAATTCATGAACACTGAAGCTTTCTTT	CASSSDRGQFMNTEAFF
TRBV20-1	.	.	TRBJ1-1	TGCAGTGCTATGTCAGGGTTAGCTTTCTTT	CSAMSGLAFF
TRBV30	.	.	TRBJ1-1	TGTGCCTGGAGCACCGGAGTGGGGGACACTGAAGCTTTCTTT	CAWSTGVGDTEAFF
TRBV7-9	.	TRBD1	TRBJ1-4	TGTGCCAGCAGCTCACAGGGGGAAAGTGAAAAACTGTTTTTT	CASSSQGESEKLFF
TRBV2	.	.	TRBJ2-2	TGTGCCAGCAGTACGCCGTTGGGCACCGGGGAGCTGTTTTTT	CASSTPLGTGELFF
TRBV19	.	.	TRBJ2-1	TGTGCCAGTAGTTGGTCTAGCGTTTACAATGAGCAGTTCTTC	CASSWSSVYNEQFF
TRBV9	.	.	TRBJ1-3	TGTGCCAGCAGCGACCGGTCAGGAACTGGAAACACCATATATTTT	CASSDRSGTGNTIYF
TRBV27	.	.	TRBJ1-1	TGTGCCAGCAGTTTATTACGGGAGAACACTGAAGCTTTCTTT	CASSLLRENTEAFF
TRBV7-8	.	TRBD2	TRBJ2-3	TGTGCCAGCAGCTTAGGCGGGACTAGGGTGGTCACAGATACGCAGTATTTT	CASSLGGTRVVTDTQYF
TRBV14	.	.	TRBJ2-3	TGTGCCAGCAGCCCTCCGATGGTGGATACGCAGTATTTT	CASSPPMVDTQYF
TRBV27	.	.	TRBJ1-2	TGTGCCGGCAGTTTCTTCTCTGGGGAGAAGGATGGCTACACCTTC	CAGSFFSGEKDGYTF
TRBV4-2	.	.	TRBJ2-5	TGTGCCAGCAGCCAAGACGCCGGGGGTTCAGAGACCCAGTACTTC	CASSQDAGGSETQYF
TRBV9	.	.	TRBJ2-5	TGTGCCAGCAGCCCCACTAGCCCCGACGTGACCCAGTACTTC	CASSPTSPDVTQYF
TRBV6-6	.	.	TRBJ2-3	TGTGCCAGCAGTTACTCGGGCAGGAGCACAGATACGCAGTATTTT	CASSYSGRSTDTQYF
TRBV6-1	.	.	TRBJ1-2	TGTGCCAGCAGTGAAGCGCGAAGACAGGCGCTCTATGGCTACACCTTC	CASSEARRQALYGYTF
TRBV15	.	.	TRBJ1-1	TGTGCCACCAGCAGACCCCACACTGAAGCTTTCTTT	CATSRPHTEAFF
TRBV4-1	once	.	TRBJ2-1	TGCGCCAGCAGCGACCGGCCAAATTACAATGAGCAGTTCTTC	CASSDRPNYNEQFF
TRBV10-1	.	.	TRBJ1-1	TGCGCCAGCAGTCAGCACCAGGAGGGGGGGTATACTGAAGCTTTCTTT	CASSQHQEGGYTEAFF
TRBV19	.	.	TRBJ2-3	TGTGCCAGTAGCCGAGACGCTAGCACAGATACGCAGTATTTT	CASSRDASTDTQYF
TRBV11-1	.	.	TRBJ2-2	TGTGCCAGCAGCTTCGGAAATGGGGACACCGGGGAGCTGTTTTTT	CASSFGNGDTGELFF
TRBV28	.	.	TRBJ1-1	TGTGCCAGCAGCCATAAGCAGGGTAACACTGAAGCTTTCTTT	CASSHKQGNTEAFF
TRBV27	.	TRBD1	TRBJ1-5	TGTGCCAGCAGTACAGGGGTGTATCAGCCCCAGCATTTT	CASSTGVYQPQHF
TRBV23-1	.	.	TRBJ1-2	TGCGCCAGCAGTCCGTTAATGGGACCTAACTATGGCTACACCTTC	CASSPLMGPNYGYTF